The rows below give T cell receptor beta chains drawn from one sample of a study of T cell responses to AZD1222 COVID-19 vaccine. TCRdb's copy holds only in-frame clones and misses some; the assay was immunoSEQ multiplex PCR. The sample includes approximately 110,000 clones, about nine tenths of them seen just once. Sequenced here: peripheral blood, sampled 28 days after the second AZD1222 dose. These receptors were obtained from an adult who received the AZD1222 COVID-19 vaccine. CDR3s include the opening cysteine and the closing phenylalanine or tryptophan. The order of the fields is D gene, V gene, CDR3 protein. A D gene is named only where the DNA matches it firmly.

d_call: .; v_call: TRBV24-1; cdr3_aa: CATSDSGRVSTGELFF
d_call: TRBD2; v_call: TRBV7-2; cdr3_aa: CASSLVVTSGADTQYF
d_call: .; v_call: TRBV9; cdr3_aa: CASSPRQTIEAFF
d_call: .; v_call: TRBV12-5; cdr3_aa: CASGPSYSAEQFF
d_call: .; v_call: TRBV5-1; cdr3_aa: CASSLQEGPYYGYTF
d_call: .; v_call: TRBV11-3; cdr3_aa: CASSLEPANNEQFF
d_call: .; v_call: TRBV3-1/TRBV3-2; cdr3_aa: CASSQAGVAEAFF
d_call: .; v_call: TRBV2; cdr3_aa: CASSEITGPPLHF
d_call: TRBD2; v_call: TRBV14; cdr3_aa: CASSPLSSGSGLSYEQYF
d_call: TRBD2; v_call: TRBV28; cdr3_aa: CASSFVLGRVNEQYF
d_call: .; v_call: TRBV28; cdr3_aa: CASSFGHNLEEKLFF
d_call: TRBD1; v_call: TRBV5-1; cdr3_aa: CASRRDGTENNEQFF
d_call: .; v_call: TRBV27; cdr3_aa: CASSLSSSYTDTQYF
d_call: .; v_call: TRBV20-1; cdr3_aa: CSANETPLNTEAFF
d_call: TRBD1; v_call: TRBV19; cdr3_aa: CATRTGNTGELFF
d_call: .; v_call: TRBV6-6; cdr3_aa: CASSYPPRGNEQFF
d_call: .; v_call: TRBV23-1; cdr3_aa: CASTIKTHSNQPQHF
d_call: .; v_call: TRBV14; cdr3_aa: CASSQAGRGPGQPQHF
d_call: TRBD1; v_call: TRBV4-1; cdr3_aa: CASSSLTGTAGNTIYF
d_call: .; v_call: TRBV5-4; cdr3_aa: CASSLPGGGELFF
d_call: .; v_call: TRBV28; cdr3_aa: CASSPGYTNEKLFF
d_call: TRBD1; v_call: TRBV5-6; cdr3_aa: CASSLPSLGQGGYTGELFF
d_call: .; v_call: TRBV5-6; cdr3_aa: CASSLASDTSSLETQYF
d_call: .; v_call: TRBV6-5; cdr3_aa: CASSIGGEGNTIYF
d_call: TRBD1; v_call: TRBV6-1; cdr3_aa: CASSEAGTEETQYF
d_call: .; v_call: TRBV19; cdr3_aa: CASSVQGWNTEAFF
d_call: .; v_call: TRBV29-1; cdr3_aa: CSVESDDTGTEAFF
d_call: TRBD1; v_call: TRBV5-8; cdr3_aa: CASSFLGTGLSYEQYF
d_call: .; v_call: TRBV3-1/TRBV3-2; cdr3_aa: CASSQESGANVLTF
d_call: .; v_call: TRBV18; cdr3_aa: CASSPDITNSPLHF
d_call: .; v_call: TRBV28; cdr3_aa: CASSFGQTRTEAFF
d_call: TRBD1; v_call: TRBV5-1; cdr3_aa: CASKQTETGRYEQYF
d_call: .; v_call: TRBV3-1/TRBV3-2; cdr3_aa: CASSHTLYRVTGELFF
d_call: TRBD2; v_call: TRBV6-5; cdr3_aa: CASIKRGGDNVLTF
d_call: .; v_call: TRBV5-1; cdr3_aa: CASSHTTSNYGYTF
d_call: .; v_call: TRBV7-2; cdr3_aa: CASTPRGSSYEQYF
d_call: .; v_call: TRBV5-1; cdr3_aa: CASSESGTGTDTQYF
d_call: .; v_call: TRBV6-5; cdr3_aa: CASHDRFSGNTIYF
d_call: TRBD2; v_call: TRBV4-2; cdr3_aa: CASSPRTSFDEQFF
d_call: TRBD2; v_call: TRBV5-4; cdr3_aa: CASSAAGGQETQYF
d_call: .; v_call: TRBV9; cdr3_aa: CASSPRSGPGTYNEQFF
d_call: .; v_call: TRBV2; cdr3_aa: CASSEQGLWNQPQHF
d_call: .; v_call: TRBV7-8; cdr3_aa: CASSLGARHSNQPQHF
d_call: TRBD1; v_call: TRBV7-9; cdr3_aa: CASSFLGGGYGYTF
d_call: .; v_call: TRBV28; cdr3_aa: CASRGGGSSGANVLTF
d_call: .; v_call: TRBV18; cdr3_aa: CASSPSSGGNYGYTF
d_call: .; v_call: TRBV9; cdr3_aa: CASSAGTAYWSYNEQFF